The source of this TCR beta chain is a study of T cell repertoires in cytomegalovirus infection. Turning to the study itself: Matching HLA type, along with CMV infection, was indicated by public TCR beta signatures. The study's findings and limits: Clonotypes of TCR beta that were HLA-C-restricted and CMV-specific dominated the ex vivo response.

Of note for this clonotype: No antigen is known for it.

The CDR3 totals 15 residues. Germline assignment: CDR1 SGHRS and CDR2 YFSETQ. Trimming took off 0 bases at V and 0 bases at J, with 9 bases between the two ends. One entry per CDR3 protein results from TCRdb running MiXCR on the reads. The sample has a few hundred thousand distinct CDR3 sequences, roughly 34% seen once. V and J are TRBV5-1 and TRBJ1-1; D unclear. The source of this sequence is a human donor in good health (CMV status not recorded). Some clones in this sample may be carry-over from other donors' samples. The sequences come from cultured PBMCs, collected from culture after CMV antigen stimulation. In DNA form, the CDR3 reads TGCGCCAGCAGCTTGGGGCGGGTGCTGAACACTGAAGCTTTCTTT. Translation gives CASSLGRVLNTEAFF.